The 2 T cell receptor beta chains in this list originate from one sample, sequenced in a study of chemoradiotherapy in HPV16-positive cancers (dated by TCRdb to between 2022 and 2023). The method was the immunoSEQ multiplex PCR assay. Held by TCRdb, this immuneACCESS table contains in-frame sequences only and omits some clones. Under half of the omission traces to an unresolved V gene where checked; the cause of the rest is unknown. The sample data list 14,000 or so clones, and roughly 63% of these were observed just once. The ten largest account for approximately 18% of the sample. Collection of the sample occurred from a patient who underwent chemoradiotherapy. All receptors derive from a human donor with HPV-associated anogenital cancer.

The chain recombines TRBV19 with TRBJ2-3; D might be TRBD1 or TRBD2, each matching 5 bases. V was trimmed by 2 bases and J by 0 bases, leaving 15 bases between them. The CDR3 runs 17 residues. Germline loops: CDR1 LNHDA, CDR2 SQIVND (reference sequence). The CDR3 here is CASSIILGGSSTDTQYF. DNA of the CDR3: TGTGCCAGTAGTATAATTCTTGGGGGTTCTAGCACAGATACGCAGTATTTT.

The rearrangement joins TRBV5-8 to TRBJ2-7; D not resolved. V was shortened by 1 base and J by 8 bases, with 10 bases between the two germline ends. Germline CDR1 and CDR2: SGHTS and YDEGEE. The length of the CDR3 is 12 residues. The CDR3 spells CASSLKVGQQYF. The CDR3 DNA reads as TGTGCCAGCAGCTTGAAGGTTGGACAGCAGTACTTC.